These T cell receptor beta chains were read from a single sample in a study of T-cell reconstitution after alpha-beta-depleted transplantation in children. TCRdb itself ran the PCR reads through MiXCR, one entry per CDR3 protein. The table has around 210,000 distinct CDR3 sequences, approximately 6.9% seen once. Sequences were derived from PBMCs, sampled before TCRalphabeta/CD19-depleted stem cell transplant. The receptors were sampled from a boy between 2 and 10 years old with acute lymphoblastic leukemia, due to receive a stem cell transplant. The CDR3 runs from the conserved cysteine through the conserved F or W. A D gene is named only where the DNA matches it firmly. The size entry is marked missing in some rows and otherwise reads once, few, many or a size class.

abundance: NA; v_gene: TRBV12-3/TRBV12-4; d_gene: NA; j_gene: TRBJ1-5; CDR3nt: TGTGCCAGCAGTTTAATCGAGAGTCAGCCCCAGCATTTT; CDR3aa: CASSLIESQPQHF
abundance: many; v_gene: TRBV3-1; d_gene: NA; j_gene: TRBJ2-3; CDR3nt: TGTGCCAGCAGCCAAGGTGTGGGACCGACAGATACGCAGTATTTT; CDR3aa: CASSQGVGPTDTQYF
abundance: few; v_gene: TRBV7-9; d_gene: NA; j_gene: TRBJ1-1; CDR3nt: TGTGCCAGCAGCTCGCCGACAGGATTTGCGGCTTTCTTT; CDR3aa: CASSSPTGFAAFF
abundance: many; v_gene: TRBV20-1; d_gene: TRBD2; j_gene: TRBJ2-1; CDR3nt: TGCAGTGTAGCGGGAGTAAGGAATGAGCAGTTCTTC; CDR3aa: CSVAGVRNEQFF
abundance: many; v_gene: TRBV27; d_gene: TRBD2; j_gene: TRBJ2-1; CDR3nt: TGTGCCAGCAGTGGCGGAGGGCGGGGGAATGAGCAGTTCTTC; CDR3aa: CASSGGGRGNEQFF
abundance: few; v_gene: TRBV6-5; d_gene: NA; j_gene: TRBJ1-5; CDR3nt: TGTGCCAGCAGTTCCTCAGGCAGGGCTCAGCCCCAGCATTTT; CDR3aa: CASSSSGRAQPQHF
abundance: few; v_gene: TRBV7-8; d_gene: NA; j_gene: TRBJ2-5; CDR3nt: TGTGCCAGCAGCTCCGGTGGGGGGAGGGAGACCCAGTACTTC; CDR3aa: CASSSGGGRETQYF
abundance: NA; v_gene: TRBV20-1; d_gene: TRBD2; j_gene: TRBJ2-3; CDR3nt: TGCAGTGCCGAACTAGCGGGAGATACGCAGTATTTT; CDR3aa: CSAELAGDTQYF
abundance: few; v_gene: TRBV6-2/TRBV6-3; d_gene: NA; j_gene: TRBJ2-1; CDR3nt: TGTGCCAGCAGTTACAAAAATGAGCAGTTCTTC; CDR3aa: CASSYKNEQFF
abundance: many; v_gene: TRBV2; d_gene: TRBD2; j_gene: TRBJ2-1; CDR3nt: TGTGCCAGCAGTCGACTAGCGGGACCCAATGAGCAGTTCTTC; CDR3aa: CASSRLAGPNEQFF
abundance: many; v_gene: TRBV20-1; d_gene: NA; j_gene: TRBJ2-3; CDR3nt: TGCAGTGCTCCACGCGCAGATACGCAGTATTTT; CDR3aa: CSAPRADTQYF
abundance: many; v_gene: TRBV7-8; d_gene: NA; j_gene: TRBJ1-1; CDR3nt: TGTGCCAGCAGCGACCAGACGGACACTGAAGCTTTCTTT; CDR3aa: CASSDQTDTEAFF
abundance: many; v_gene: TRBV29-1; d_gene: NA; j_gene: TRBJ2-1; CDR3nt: TGCAGCGCTCCACAGGACAATGAGCAGTTCTTC; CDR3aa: CSAPQDNEQFF
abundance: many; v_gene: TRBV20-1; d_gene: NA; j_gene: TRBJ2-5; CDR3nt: TGCAGTGCTAGAGATCCCGGCCGGGGCGAAGAGACCCAGTACTTC; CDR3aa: CSARDPGRGEETQYF
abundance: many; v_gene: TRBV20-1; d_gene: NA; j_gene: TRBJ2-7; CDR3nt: TGCAGTGCTAGAGATCGAGGAGGAGCTGGCCTCTACGAGCAGTACTTC; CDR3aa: CSARDRGGAGLYEQYF
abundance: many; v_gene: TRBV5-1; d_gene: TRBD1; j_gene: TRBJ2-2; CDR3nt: TGCGCCAGCAGCCCCTGGACAGGGTTTAAGGCCGGGGAGCTGTTTTTT; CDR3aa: CASSPWTGFKAGELFF
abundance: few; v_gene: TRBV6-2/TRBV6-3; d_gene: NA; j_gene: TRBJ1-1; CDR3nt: TGTGCCAGCAGTTACGCGCAGACTAACACTGAAGCTTTCTTT; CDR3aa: CASSYAQTNTEAFF
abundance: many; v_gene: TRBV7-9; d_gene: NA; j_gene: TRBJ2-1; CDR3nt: TGTGCCAGCAGCCCGCGGGATCCCTCCTACAATGAGCAGTTCTTC; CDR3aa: CASSPRDPSYNEQFF
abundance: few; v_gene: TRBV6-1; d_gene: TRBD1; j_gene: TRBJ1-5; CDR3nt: TGTGCCAGCAGTGGACAGGGTCAGCCCCAGCATTTT; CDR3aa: CASSGQGQPQHF
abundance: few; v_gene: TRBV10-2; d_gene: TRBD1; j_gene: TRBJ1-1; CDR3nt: TGCGCCAGTCGAAGGGGGGACAGGGGGTTTCACACTGAAGCTTTCTTT; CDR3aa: CASRRGDRGFHTEAFF
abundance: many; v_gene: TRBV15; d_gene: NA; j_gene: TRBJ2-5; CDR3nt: TGTGCCACCACCCGGGACGATGAAGAGACCCAGTACTTC; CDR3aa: CATTRDDEETQYF
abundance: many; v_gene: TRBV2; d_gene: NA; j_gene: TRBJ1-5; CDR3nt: TGTGCCAGCAGCAGGGGTGCTCAGCCCCAGCATTTT; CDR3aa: CASSRGAQPQHF
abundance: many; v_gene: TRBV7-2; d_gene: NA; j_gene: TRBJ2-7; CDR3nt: TGTGCCAGCAGCTTAGGAGGCGGGATTCCCTACGAGCAGTACTTC; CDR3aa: CASSLGGGIPYEQYF
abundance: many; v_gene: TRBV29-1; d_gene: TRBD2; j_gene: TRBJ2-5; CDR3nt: TGCAGCGTTGATAGATCGGGCGGGAGTGAGACCCAGTACTTC; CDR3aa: CSVDRSGGSETQYF